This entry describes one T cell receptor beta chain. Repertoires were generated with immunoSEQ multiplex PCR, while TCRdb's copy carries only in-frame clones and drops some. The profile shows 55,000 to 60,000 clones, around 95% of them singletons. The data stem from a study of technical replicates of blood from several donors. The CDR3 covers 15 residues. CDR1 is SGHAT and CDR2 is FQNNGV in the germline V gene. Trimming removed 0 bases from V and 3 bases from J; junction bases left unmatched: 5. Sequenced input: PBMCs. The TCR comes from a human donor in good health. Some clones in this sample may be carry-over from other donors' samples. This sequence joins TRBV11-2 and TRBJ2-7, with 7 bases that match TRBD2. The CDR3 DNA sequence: TGTGCCAGCAGCTTAGAATCTGCGGGGGTCTACGAGCAGTACTTC. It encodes CASSLESAGVYEQYF.